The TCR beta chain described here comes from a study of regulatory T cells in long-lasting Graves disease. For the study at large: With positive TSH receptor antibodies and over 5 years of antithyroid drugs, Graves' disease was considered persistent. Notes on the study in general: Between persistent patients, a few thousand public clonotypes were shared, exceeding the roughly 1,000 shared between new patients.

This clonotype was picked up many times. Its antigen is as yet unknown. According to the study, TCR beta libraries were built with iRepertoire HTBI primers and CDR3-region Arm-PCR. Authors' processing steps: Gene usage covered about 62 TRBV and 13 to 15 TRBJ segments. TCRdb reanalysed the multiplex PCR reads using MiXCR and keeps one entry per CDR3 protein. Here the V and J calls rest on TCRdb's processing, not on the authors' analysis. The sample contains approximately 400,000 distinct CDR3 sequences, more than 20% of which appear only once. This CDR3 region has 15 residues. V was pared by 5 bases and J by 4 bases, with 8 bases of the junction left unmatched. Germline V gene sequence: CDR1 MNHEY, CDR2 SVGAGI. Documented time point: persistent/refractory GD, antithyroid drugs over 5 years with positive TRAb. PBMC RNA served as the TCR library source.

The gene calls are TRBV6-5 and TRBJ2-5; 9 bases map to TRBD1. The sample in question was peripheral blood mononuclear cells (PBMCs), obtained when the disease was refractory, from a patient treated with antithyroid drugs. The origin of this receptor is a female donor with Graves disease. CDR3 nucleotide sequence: TGTGCCAGCAGTCAATCGACAGGGGGGACAGAGACCCAGTACTTC. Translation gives CASSQSTGGTETQYF.